This passage covers 11 T cell receptor beta chains from one sample sequenced in a study of monozygotic twins with inflammatory bowel disease. From its re-call of the 5' RACE reads, TCRdb lists each CDR3 protein once, without DNA. The sample table includes approximately 160,000 distinct CDR3 sequences. Sequencing was performed on blood. The receptors stem from a human donor with ulcerative colitis or Crohn's disease, or a healthy co-twin of an affected twin (not recorded which).

This chain links TRBV10-3 with TRBJ2-7; TCRdb designates TRBD1, a call that cannot be tested without DNA. Germline-derived CDR1 and CDR2 are ENHRY and SYGVKD. The CDR3 has 15 amino acids. This CDR3 is CAISGTGDVSYEQYF.

This chain connects TRBV6-2 or TRBV6-3 to TRBJ2-1; TCRdb indicates TRBD1, and absent DNA this call remains unverified. Looked up from germline, CDR1 is MNHEY and CDR2 is SVGEGT. The length of the CDR3 is 16 residues. CDR3 residues: CASSYWRGSSYNEQFF.

The J gene is TRBJ2-3, the V gene TRBV15; the D call of TRBD2 rests on TCRdb alone, since no DNA is present to check it. The CDR3 length is 19 residues. The germline V gene encodes CDR1 LNHNV and CDR2 YYDKDF (reference sequence). CDR3 loop: CATSRDQGTSGGPTDTQYF.

The rearrangement links TRBV11-2 to TRBJ2-1; TCRdb gives TRBD2 as the D gene, but with no DNA this cannot be confirmed. This CDR3 has 19 amino acids. Germline V lookup: CDR1 SGHAT, CDR2 FQNNGV. The CDR3 sequence: CASSFFASGRLSSYNEQFF.

This chain connects TRBV6-1 to TRBJ2-5; with no DNA, the TCRdb D assignment of TRBD1 cannot be verified. Germline lookup yields CDR1 MNHNS and CDR2 SASEGT. This CDR3 spans 16 amino acids. The CDR3 spells CASRESREANQETQYF.

The rearrangement joins TRBV20-1 to TRBJ2-7; TCRdb's assignment of TRBD2 cannot be checked, as there is no DNA. Germline assignment: CDR1 DFQATT and CDR2 SNEGSKA (reference sequence). The CDR3 has 16 amino acids. The CDR3 sequence is CSARDVVSGAAYEQYF.

The chain uses TRBV20-1 and TRBJ2-2; TCRdb proposes TRBD1, but this gene call is untestable without DNA. The CDR3 length is 13 residues. Per the germline V gene, CDR1 is DFQATT and CDR2 is SNEGSKA (reference sequence). CDR3: CSARDRVLRELFF.

The chain joins TRBV20-1 to TRBJ1-2; TCRdb lists TRBD1, though no DNA is available to test this call. This CDR3 spans 13 amino acids. Germline V lookup: CDR1 DFQATT, CDR2 SNEGSKA (reference sequence). The CDR3 spells CSALLGGNYGYTF.

V usage is TRBV11-2 and J usage is TRBJ2-7; the TRBD1 assignment by TCRdb is unverifiable without DNA. This CDR3 comprises 18 residues. CDR1 SGHAT and CDR2 FQNNGV come from the germline V gene. CDR3 amino acids: CASSLEGMGTGLSYEQYF.

The chain links TRBV20-1 to TRBJ2-4; TCRdb's D gene call, TRBD2, goes unchecked for lack of DNA. CDR3 length: 17 residues. Germline CDR1 and CDR2: DFQATT and SNEGSKA (reference sequence). The CDR3 here is CSAPRTSGGIAKNIQYF.

The chain combines TRBV7-2 with TRBJ2-1. There are 13 residues in the CDR3. CDR1 and CDR2 (germline): SGHTA, FQGNSA. CDR3 sequence: CASSFGVSGEQFF. The full variable domain, in which reference TRBV7-2 and TRBJ2-1 provide the parts outside the CDR3, is GAGVSQSPSNKVTEKGKDVELRCDPISGHTALYWYRQSLGQGLEFLIYFQGNSAPDKSGLPSDRFSAERTGGSVSTLTIQRTQQEDSAVYLCASSFGVSGEQFFGPGTRLTVL.